In this sample, the clone carrying this T cell receptor beta chain turned up a few times. Using immunoSEQ multiplex PCR, the repertoire was profiled, and TCRdb retains in-frame clones only, with some absent. Among about 60,000 clones listed, less than 95% were seen once. This entry comes from a study of T cell changes during pregnancy in multiple sclerosis. The CDR3 is made up of 14 amino acids. Germline lookup yields CDR1 SGHDN and CDR2 FVKESK. V lost 3 bases to trimming and J lost 10 bases; unmatched junction nucleotides: 11. J is TRBJ1-1 and V is TRBV14; 7 nucleotides agree with TRBD1. The receptor was isolated from a female donor in good health, enrolled as a control in a pregnancy study. Sequenced material: CD4+ T cells from peripheral blood mononuclear cells, taken after pregnancy. The CDR3 reads CASSQNRQGLRAFF. For the CDR3, the DNA is TGTGCCAGCAGCCAGAACCGACAGGGCCTTCGAGCTTTCTTT.